The clone carrying this TCR beta chain was observed a handful of times. Its matching antigen is unknown. TCRdb fed the RT-PCR reads into MiXCR, producing one record per CDR3 protein. The data hold about 700,000 distinct CDR3 sequences, with approximately 15% observed a single time. The CDR3 contains 14 residues. Germline V gene lookup returns CDR1 MNHEY and CDR2 SVGEGT. Between the trimmed V and J ends, which lost 0 bases and 5 bases, there was a span of 10 bases. The data belong to a study of response to subunit inactivated influenza vaccine. Study-wide points: The authors proposed limited new T cell recruitment per seasonal influenza vaccination.

Sequenced material: PBMCs from blood, taken 12 days after vaccination. The origin of this receptor is a man aged 45 to 65 who received an inactivated influenza vaccine. This sequence joins TRBV6-2 or TRBV6-3 and TRBJ2-5, with D perhaps matching TRBD2 (5 bases). CDR3: CASSYSASSETQYF. The CDR3 DNA is TGTGCCAGCAGTTACTCAGCTAGCTCGGAGACCCAGTACTTC.